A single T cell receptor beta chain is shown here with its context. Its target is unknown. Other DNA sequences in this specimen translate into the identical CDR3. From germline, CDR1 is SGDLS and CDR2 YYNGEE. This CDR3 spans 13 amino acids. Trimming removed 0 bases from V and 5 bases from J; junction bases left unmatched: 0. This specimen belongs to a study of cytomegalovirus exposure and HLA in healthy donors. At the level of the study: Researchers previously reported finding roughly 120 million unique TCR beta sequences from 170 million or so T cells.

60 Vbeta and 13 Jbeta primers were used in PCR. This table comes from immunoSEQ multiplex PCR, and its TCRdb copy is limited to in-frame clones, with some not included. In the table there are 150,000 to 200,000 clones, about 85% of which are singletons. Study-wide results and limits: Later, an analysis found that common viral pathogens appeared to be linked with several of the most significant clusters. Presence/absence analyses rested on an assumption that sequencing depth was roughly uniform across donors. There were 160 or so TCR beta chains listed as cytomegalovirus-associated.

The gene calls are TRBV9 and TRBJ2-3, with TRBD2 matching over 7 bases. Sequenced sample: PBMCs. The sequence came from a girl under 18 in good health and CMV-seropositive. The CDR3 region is CASSVGGGDTQYF. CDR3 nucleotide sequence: TGTGCCAGCAGCGTAGGGGGGGGAGATACGCAGTATTTT.